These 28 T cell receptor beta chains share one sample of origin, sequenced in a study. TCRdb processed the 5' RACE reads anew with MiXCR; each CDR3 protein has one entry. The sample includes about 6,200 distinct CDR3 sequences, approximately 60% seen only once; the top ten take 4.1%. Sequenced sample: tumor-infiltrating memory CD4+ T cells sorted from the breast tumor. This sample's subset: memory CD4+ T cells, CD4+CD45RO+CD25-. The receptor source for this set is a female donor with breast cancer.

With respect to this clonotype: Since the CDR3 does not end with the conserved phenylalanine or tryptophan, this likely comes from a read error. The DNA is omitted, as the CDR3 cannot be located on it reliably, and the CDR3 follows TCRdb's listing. CDR3 loop: CASSSDTAMGNL. The rearrangement uses TRBV7-3 and TRBJ2-7; the D call TRBD2 from the table was never checked on the DNA. The CDR3 sequence runs 12 residues, both termini included. CDR1 is SGHTA, CDR2 FQGTGA, per germline.

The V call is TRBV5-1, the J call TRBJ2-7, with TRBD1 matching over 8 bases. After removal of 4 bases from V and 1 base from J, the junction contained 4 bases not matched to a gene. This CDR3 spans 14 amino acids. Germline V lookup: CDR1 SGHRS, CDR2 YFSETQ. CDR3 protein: CASSDTGGSYEQYF. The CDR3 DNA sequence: TGCGCCAGCAGCGATACAGGGGGATCCTACGAGCAGTACTTC.

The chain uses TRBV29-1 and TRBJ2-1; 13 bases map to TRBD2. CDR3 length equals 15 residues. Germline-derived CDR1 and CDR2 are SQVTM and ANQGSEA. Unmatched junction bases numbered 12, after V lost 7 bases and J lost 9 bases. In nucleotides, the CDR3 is TGCAGCGCCATACCAGGGACTAGCGGGATCAGTGAGCAGTTCTTC. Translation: CSAIPGTSGISEQFF.

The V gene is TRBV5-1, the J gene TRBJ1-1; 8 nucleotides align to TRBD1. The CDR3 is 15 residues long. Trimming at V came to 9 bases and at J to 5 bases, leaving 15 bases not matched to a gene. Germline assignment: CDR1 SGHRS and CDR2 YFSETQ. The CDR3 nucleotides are TGCGCCAATTCGGGGACAGGTAGAGAGGGGACTGAAGCTTTCTTT. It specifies CANSGTGREGTEAFF.

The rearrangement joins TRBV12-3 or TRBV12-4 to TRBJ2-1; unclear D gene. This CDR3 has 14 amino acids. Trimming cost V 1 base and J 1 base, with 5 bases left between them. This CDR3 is CASSLERSYNEQFF. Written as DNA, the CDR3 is TGTGCCAGCAGTTTAGAAAGGTCCTACAATGAGCAGTTCTTC.

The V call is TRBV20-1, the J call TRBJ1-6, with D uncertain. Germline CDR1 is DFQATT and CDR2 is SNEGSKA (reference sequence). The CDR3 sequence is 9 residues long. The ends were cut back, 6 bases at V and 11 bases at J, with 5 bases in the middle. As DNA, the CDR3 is TGCAGTGCAAATCCACCCCTCCACTTT. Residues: CSANPPLHF.

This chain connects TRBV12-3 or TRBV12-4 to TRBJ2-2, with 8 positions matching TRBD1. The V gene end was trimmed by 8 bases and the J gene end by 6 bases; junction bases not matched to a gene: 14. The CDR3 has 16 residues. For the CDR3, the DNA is TGTGCCAGCCGACACACCGACAGGGGAGAGTCCGGGGAGCTGTTTTTT. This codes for CASRHTDRGESGELFF.

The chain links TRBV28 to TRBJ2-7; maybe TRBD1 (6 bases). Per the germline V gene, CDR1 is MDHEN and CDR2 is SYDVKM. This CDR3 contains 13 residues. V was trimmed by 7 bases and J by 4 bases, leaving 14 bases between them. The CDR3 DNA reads TGTGCCAGCAACCTCGGACAGAGTTACGAGCAGTACTTC. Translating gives CASNLGQSYEQYF.

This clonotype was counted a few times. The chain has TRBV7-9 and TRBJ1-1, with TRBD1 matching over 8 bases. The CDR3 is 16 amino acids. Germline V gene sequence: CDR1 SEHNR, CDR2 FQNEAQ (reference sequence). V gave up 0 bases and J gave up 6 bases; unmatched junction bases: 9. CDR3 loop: CASSLALGQGHAEAFF. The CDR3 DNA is TGTGCCAGCAGCTTAGCGCTCGGACAGGGACACGCTGAAGCTTTCTTT.

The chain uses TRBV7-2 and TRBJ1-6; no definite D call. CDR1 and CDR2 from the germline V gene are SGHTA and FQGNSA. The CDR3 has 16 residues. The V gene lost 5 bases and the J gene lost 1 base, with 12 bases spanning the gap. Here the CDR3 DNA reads TGTGCCAGCAGCAGCCCTTTAAGGTCCTATAATTCACCCCTCCACTTT. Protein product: CASSSPLRSYNSPLHF.

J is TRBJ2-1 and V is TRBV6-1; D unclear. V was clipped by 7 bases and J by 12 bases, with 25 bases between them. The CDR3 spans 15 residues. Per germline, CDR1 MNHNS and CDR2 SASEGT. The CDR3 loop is CASKMWSPSNERQFF. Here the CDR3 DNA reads TGTGCCAGCAAGATGTGGAGCCCCTCCAATGAGCGGCAGTTCTTC.

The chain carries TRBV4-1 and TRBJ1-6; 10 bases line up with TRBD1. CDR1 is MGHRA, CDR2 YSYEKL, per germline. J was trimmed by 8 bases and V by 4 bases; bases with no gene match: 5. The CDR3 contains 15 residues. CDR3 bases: TGCGCCAGCAGCCTCCTCGGGACAGGGGATTCACCCCTCCACTTT. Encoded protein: CASSLLGTGDSPLHF.

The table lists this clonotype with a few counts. CDR3 in DNA: TGCAGTGCTCTGGGGGGAGACAGCGGGGGGTATGAGCAGTTCTTC. It translates to CSALGGDSGGYEQFF. The chain links TRBV20-1 to TRBJ2-1, with 9 bases that match TRBD2. The CDR3 has 15 residues. Germline-derived CDR1 and CDR2 are DFQATT and SNEGSKA (reference sequence). V lost 5 bases, J lost 8 bases, and 13 bases stayed unmatched.

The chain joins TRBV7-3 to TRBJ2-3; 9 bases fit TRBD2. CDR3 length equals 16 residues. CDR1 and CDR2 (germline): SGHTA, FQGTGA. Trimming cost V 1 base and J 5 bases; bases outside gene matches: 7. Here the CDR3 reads CASSLKMASGEDTQYF. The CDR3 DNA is TGTGCCAGCAGCTTAAAGATGGCTAGCGGGGAAGATACGCAGTATTTT.

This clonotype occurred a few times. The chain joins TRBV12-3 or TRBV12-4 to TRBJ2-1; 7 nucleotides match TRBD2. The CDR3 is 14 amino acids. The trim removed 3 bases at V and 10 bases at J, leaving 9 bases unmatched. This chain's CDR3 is CASSFSVAGDEQFF. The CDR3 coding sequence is TGTGCCAGCAGTTTTTCGGTAGCGGGCGACGAGCAGTTCTTC.

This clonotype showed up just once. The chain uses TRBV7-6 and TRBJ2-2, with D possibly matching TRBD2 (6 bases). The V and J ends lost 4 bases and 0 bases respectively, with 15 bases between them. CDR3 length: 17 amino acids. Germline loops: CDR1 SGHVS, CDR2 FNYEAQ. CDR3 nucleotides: TGTGCCAGCAGCTCACCCGCTGCTAGCGCGAACACCGGGGAGCTGTTTTTT. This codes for CASSSPAASANTGELFF.

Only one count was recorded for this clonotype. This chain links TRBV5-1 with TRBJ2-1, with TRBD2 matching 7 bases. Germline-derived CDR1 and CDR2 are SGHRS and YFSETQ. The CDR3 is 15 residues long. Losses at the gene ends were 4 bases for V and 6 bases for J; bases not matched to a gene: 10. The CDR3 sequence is CASSVRLAEINEQFF. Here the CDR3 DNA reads TGCGCCAGCAGCGTGCGCCTAGCGGAAATCAATGAGCAGTTCTTC.

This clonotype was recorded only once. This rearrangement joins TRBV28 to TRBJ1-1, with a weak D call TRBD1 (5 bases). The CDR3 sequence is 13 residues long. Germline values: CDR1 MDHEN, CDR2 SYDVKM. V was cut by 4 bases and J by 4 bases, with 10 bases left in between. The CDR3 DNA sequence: TGTGCCAGCAGTTGGGGGGGGGTCACTGAAGCTTTCTTT. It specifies CASSWGGVTEAFF.

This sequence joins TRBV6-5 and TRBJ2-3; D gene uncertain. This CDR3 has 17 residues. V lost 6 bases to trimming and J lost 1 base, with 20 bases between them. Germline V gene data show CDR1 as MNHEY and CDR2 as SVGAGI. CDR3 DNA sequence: TGTGCCAGCAGCCCCGGCTTAGAGAAACGGGGCACAGATACGCAGTATTTT. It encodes CASSPGLEKRGTDTQYF.

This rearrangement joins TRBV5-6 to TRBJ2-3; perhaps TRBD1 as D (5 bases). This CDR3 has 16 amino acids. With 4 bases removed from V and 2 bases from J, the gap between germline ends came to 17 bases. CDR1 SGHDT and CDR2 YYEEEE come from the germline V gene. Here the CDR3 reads CASSTLEGALTDTQYF. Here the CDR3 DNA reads TGTGCCAGCAGCACGCTCGAAGGGGCCCTCACAGATACGCAGTATTTT.

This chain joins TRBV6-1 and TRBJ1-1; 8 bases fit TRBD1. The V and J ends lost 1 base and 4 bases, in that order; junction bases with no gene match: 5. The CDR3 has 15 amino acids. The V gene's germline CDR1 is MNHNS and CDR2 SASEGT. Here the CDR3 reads CASSEGTGSPTEAFF. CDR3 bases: TGTGCCAGCAGTGAAGGGACAGGGTCACCCACTGAAGCTTTCTTT.

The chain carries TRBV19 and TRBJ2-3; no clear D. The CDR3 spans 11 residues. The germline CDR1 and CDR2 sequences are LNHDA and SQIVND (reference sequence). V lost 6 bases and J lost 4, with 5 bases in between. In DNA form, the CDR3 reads TGTGCCAGTAGCATTGCAGATACGCAGTATTTT. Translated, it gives CASSIADTQYF.

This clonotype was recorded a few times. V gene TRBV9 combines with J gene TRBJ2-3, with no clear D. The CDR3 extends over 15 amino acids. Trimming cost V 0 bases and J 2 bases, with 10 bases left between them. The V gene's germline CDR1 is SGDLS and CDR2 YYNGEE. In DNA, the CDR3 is TGTGCCAGCAGCGTAGGGGTTCAACCCACAGATACGCAGTATTTT. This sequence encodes CASSVGVQPTDTQYF.

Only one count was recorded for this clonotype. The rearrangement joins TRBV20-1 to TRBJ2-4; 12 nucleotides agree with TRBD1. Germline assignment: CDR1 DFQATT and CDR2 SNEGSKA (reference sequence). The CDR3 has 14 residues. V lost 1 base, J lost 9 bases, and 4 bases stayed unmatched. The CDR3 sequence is CSARVGTGGGIQYF. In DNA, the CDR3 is TGCAGTGCTAGAGTTGGGACAGGGGGCGGCATTCAGTACTTC.

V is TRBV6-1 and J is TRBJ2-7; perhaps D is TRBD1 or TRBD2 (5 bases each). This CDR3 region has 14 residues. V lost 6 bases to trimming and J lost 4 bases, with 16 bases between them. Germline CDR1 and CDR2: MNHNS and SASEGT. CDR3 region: CASRTPGPTYEQYF. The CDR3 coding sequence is TGTGCCAGCAGGACGCCGGGACCGACTTACGAGCAGTACTTC.

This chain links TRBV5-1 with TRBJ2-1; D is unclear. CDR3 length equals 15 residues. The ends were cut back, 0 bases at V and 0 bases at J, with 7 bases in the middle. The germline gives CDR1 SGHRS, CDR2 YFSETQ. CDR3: CASSLGVDSYNEQFF. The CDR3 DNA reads TGCGCCAGCAGCTTGGGAGTTGACTCCTACAATGAGCAGTTCTTC.

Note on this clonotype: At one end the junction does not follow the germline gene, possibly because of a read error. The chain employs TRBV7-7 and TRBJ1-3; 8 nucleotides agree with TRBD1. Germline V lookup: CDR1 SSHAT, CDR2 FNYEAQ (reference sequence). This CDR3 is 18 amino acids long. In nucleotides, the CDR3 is TGTGCTAGCAGCTTAGGATTTTATGGCAGGGGGCCTGGAAACACCATATATTTT. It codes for CASSLGFYGRGPGNTIYF.

In DNA, the CDR3 is TGTGCCAGCAGCTTTCGGACAGGGTCGAATGGCTACACCTTC. It specifies CASSFRTGSNGYTF. The chain is built from TRBV7-2 and TRBJ1-2; 8 bases are shared with TRBD1. The CDR3 contains 14 residues. The junction had 6 bases not matched to a gene; V was cut back by 3 bases and J by 6 bases. Germline V gives CDR1 SGHTA, CDR2 FQGNSA.